This TCR beta chain was documented in a study of vaccination effects on CD4 cells after COVID-19. In regard to this clone: The target antigen is unknown.

Study outcomes and limitations: Clones arising from infection and from vaccination showed marked clonal contraction late after vaccination. Convalescent patients were few in the study, and early post-infection timepoints were absent.

Before any sequencing was done, the ViraFEST assay used viral peptide pools to expand antigen-specific CD4+ T cells. Following a roughly 9-day culture, CD4+ T cells were purified. Each vaccine recipient was nucleocapsid antibody negative and had no prior SARS-CoV-2 infection. PBMC cultures contained 1.5 million to 2 million cells per well, 9 to 10 IU/ml IL-2 and around 9.4 ug/ml peptides. The repertoire was sequenced with immunoSEQ multiplex PCR; TCRdb's copy has only in-frame clones and lacks some. The table lists under 80,000 clones, roughly 72% of them singletons. This clonotype was obtained from a human donor who received a COVID-19 vaccine. The specimen comprised CD4+ T cells from PBMCs cultured with HCoV-229E spike peptides, sampled before COVID-19 vaccination.

The CDR3 DNA follows: TGTGCCAGCAGCCCCGGACTAGCGGGGTCGTACAATGAGCAGTTCTTC. This encodes CASSPGLAGSYNEQFF. V usage is TRBV11-3 and J usage is TRBJ2-1; 12 nucleotides agree with TRBD2. The CDR3 has 16 residues. After removal of 5 bases from V and 4 bases from J, the junction contained 6 bases not matched to a gene. Germline CDR1 SGHNT, CDR2 YENEEA.